This is a list of T cell receptor beta chains from one sample in a study of molecular identifiers for immune sequencing clone quantification. TCRdb reprocessed the PCR reads via MiXCR and lists one record per CDR3 protein. The table records about 40,000 distinct CDR3 sequences, approximately 24% of them present only once. The material sequenced was naive CD8+ T cells from blood, with Jurkat cell RNA spiked in. The receptors originated from a human donor in good health. Some libraries in this study had Jurkat cell RNA spiked in. Both conserved end residues are part of each CDR3. A D gene is named only where the DNA matches it firmly. Only part of the rows carry a size: once, few, many, or a class if the clone is expanded.

J gene | V gene | clone size | D gene | CDR3 DNA | CDR3 protein
TRBJ2-1 | TRBV19 | many | NA | TGTGCCAGTAGTACAACGGGGGCTCGCTCCTACAATGAGCAGTTCTTC | CASSTTGARSYNEQFF
TRBJ2-5 | TRBV30 | many | NA | TGTGCCTGGAGTGTCGACGGCTTGGGGGAGACCCAGTACTTC | CAWSVDGLGETQYF
TRBJ2-5 | TRBV27 | medium-sized | NA | TGTGCCAGCAGCTTAGGAGAGACCCAGTACTTC | CASSLGETQYF
TRBJ2-7 | TRBV20-1 | NA | TRBD1 | TGCAGTGCTGCCAGGACAGGGGGCTCCTACGAGCAGTACTTC | CSAARTGGSYEQYF
TRBJ2-7 | TRBV5-6 | NA | NA | TGTGCCAGCAGCTCCCGACAGCGGTCTCCTACCTACGAGCAGTACTTC | CASSSRQRSPTYEQYF
TRBJ2-2 | TRBV7-6 | many | TRBD2 | TGTGCAGCGGGAGCTCGCACCGGGGAGCTGTTTTTT | CAAGARTGELFF
TRBJ2-7 | TRBV27 | many | NA | TGTGCCAGCAGTTTTTCACCGAAGGGTTACGAGCAGTACTTC | CASSFSPKGYEQYF
TRBJ2-7 | TRBV7-9 | NA | NA | TGTGCCAGCAGCTCAACCGGTACAGCTCTCTACGAGCAGTACTTC | CASSSTGTALYEQYF
TRBJ2-1 | TRBV28 | many | NA | TGTGCCAGCAGGTTTGGACGGGGCAGCGAGCAGTTCTTC | CASRFGRGSEQFF
TRBJ2-7 | TRBV4-3 | NA | TRBD2 | TGCGCCAGCAGCCAAGGGACGGTCCGGGGGGGCGCGGTCGCGCAGTACTTC | CASSQGTVRGGAVAQYF
TRBJ2-7 | TRBV28 | once | NA | TGTGCCAGCAGTTCGCACGAGCAGTACTTC | CASSSHEQYF
TRBJ2-7 | TRBV4-1 | many | NA | TGCGCCAGCAGCCCCGAGGGGAAGTCAGGGTACGAGCAGTACTTC | CASSPEGKSGYEQYF
TRBJ2-1 | TRBV27 | few | NA | TGTGCCAGCAGTTTATCAGTGACTCCCAACAATGAGCAGTTCTTC | CASSLSVTPNNEQFF
TRBJ2-3 | TRBV29-1 | many | TRBD2 | TGCAGCGTGGCCCCTAGCGGGAGCGGCCTGGGGACAGATACGCAGTATTTT | CSVAPSGSGLGTDTQYF
TRBJ2-7 | TRBV4-1 | NA | TRBD2 | TGCGCCAGCAGCCAAGAGGAGGGAGGGGAGCAGTACTTC | CASSQEEGGEQYF
TRBJ2-5 | TRBV7-3 | many | NA | TGTGCCAGCAGCTCGACAGGTTTGGGGGAGACCCAGTACTTC | CASSSTGLGETQYF
TRBJ2-3 | TRBV2 | medium-sized | NA | TGTGCCAGCAGCGTGACAGTTTCGAGCACAGATACGCAGTATTTT | CASSVTVSSTDTQYF
TRBJ2-1 | TRBV3-1 | many | NA | TGTGCCAGCAGCCAAGCCACGAGCTGGGGCCACAATGAGCAGTTCTTC | CASSQATSWGHNEQFF
TRBJ2-1 | TRBV29-1 | many | TRBD2 | TGCAGCGTTGAACTAGCGGGAGGGCCTGGCAATGAGCAGTTCTTC | CSVELAGGPGNEQFF
TRBJ2-7 | TRBV5-4 | many | NA | TGTGCCAGCAGCTGGGGCCGGGACTACGAGCAGTACTTC | CASSWGRDYEQYF
TRBJ2-7 | TRBV20-1 | few | NA | TGCAGTGCATCCCTTGGCAGGACCTCTATTAAACCCTACGAGCAGTACTTC | CSASLGRTSIKPYEQYF
TRBJ2-7 | TRBV2 | many | TRBD2 | TGTGCCAGCAGTGAAGGGGTCTTAGCGGGGCCCCCCTACGAGCAGTACTTC | CASSEGVLAGPPYEQYF
TRBJ2-5 | TRBV2 | many | NA | TGTGCCAGCAGCCCCCCCAGCCCCCAAGAGACCCAGTACTTC | CASSPPSPQETQYF
TRBJ2-3 | TRBV20-1 | NA | TRBD2 | TGCAGTGCTAGAGTGGGACTAGCCAAGCGGGTTGTCACAGATACGCAGTATTTT | CSARVGLAKRVVTDTQYF
TRBJ2-3 | TRBV6-5 | many | TRBD2 | TGTGCCAGCAGTTATGTAGCGGGGTCAGATACGCAGTATTTT | CASSYVAGSDTQYF
TRBJ2-2 | TRBV7-9 | NA | TRBD1 | TGTGCCAGCAGTCAACCGGGACAGCCGAACACCGGGGAGCTGTTTTTT | CASSQPGQPNTGELFF
TRBJ1-5 | TRBV5-1 | NA | NA | TGCGCCAGCAGCTTGGCGCGGGGCGGGGGTCAGCCCCAGCAGTTT | CASSLARGGGQPQQF
TRBJ1-1 | TRBV20-1 | NA | TRBD1 | TGCAGTGCCTACCCGGGACAGATGAACACTGAAGCTTTCTTT | CSAYPGQMNTEAFF
TRBJ2-3 | TRBV20-1 | once | TRBD2 | TGCAGTGCTAGTCCCTACGCCACTAGCGGCCCTAGCACAGATACGCAGTATTTT | CSASPYATSGPSTDTQYF
TRBJ2-6 | TRBV28 | many | TRBD1 | TGTGCCAGCAGTCTGACAGGGGCTGGGGCCAACGTCCTGACTTTC | CASSLTGAGANVLTF
TRBJ2-3 | TRBV7-9 | NA | TRBD2 | TGTGCCAGCGGCTTCTTTAGCGGGTCGGGGTCAGATACGCAGTATTTT | CASGFFSGSGSDTQYF
TRBJ2-7 | TRBV27 | NA | TRBD2 | TGTGCCAGCAGTTTTAGCGGGGATGCCTACGCGCCGTCCTTC | CASSFSGDAYAPSF
TRBJ1-5 | TRBV6-2/TRBV6-3 | many | NA | TGTGCCAGCAGCCCAGCGCTCTCTCAGCCCCAGCATTTT | CASSPALSQPQHF
TRBJ1-1 | TRBV19 | many | TRBD1 | TGTGCCAGTAGTATGACAGGGGGCACTGAAGCTTTCTTT | CASSMTGGTEAFF
TRBJ2-3 | TRBV28 | many | NA | TGTGCCAGTAGATCAGATACGCAGTATTTT | CASRSDTQYF
TRBJ1-1 | TRBV28 | many | NA | TGTGCCAGCAGTTTTTCGTTTTCAGGGGTGAACACTGAAGCTTTCTTT | CASSFSFSGVNTEAFF
TRBJ2-3 | TRBV20-1 | many | TRBD2 | TGCAGTGCTAGGGACGCCGGGACTAGCGGGGGGCTTATCACAGATACGCAGTATTTT | CSARDAGTSGGLITDTQYF
TRBJ1-1 | TRBV6-5 | many | NA | TGTGCCAGCAGTTACTCAGGGGTTGAAGCTTTCTTT | CASSYSGVEAFF
TRBJ2-1 | TRBV9 | many | NA | TGTGCCAGCAGCCCAGACGGTGAGCAGTTCTTC | CASSPDGEQFF
TRBJ1-5 | TRBV6-5 | many | NA | TGTGCCAGCAGTTACTACGCGACTCTCATAGTAATGAATAGCAATCAGCCCCAGCATTTT | CASSYYATLIVMNSNQPQHF
TRBJ2-7 | TRBV30 | many | TRBD2 | TGTGCCTGGAGTAGAACTAGCGGGAGGGCCTCCGAGCAGTACTTC | CAWSRTSGRASEQYF
TRBJ2-7 | TRBV7-2 | many | NA | TGTGCCAGCAGCGAACCGGGGGCTACTTACGAGCAGTACTTC | CASSEPGATYEQYF
TRBJ1-5 | TRBV7-9 | many | NA | TGTGCCAGCAGCTTAGCAGGGGACGACAGCAATCAGCCCCAGCATTTT | CASSLAGDDSNQPQHF
TRBJ2-1 | TRBV30 | many | NA | TGTGCCTGGGAGGGTTATGGACACCAGTTCTTC | CAWEGYGHQFF
TRBJ2-1 | TRBV2 | NA | NA | TGTGCCAGCGATCGCTCCTACAATGAGCAGTTCTTC | CASDRSYNEQFF
TRBJ2-7 | TRBV28 | medium-sized | NA | TGTGCCAGCAGTACTGATCGCTTGGGACTTCAGACCTACGAGCAGTACTTC | CASSTDRLGLQTYEQYF
TRBJ2-1 | TRBV27 | few | TRBD1 | TGTGCCAGCAGGCCTACGACAGGGGTATACAATGAGCAGTTCTTC | CASRPTTGVYNEQFF
TRBJ2-7 | TRBV11-2 | many | TRBD2 | TGTGCCAGCAGCTTAGATAGTCTAGCGGGAGCCTACGAGCAGTACTTC | CASSLDSLAGAYEQYF
TRBJ2-5 | TRBV12-3/TRBV12-4 | many | TRBD2 | TGTGCCAGCAGTTCCTGGGTAGCGGGGACCAATTCCCAAGAGACCCAGTACTTC | CASSSWVAGTNSQETQYF
TRBJ2-5 | TRBV5-4 | few | TRBD2 | TGTGCCAGCAACCCCGGGGTAGCGGGAGGGCTTGAGACCCAGTACTTC | CASNPGVAGGLETQYF
TRBJ2-1 | TRBV27 | NA | NA | TGTGCCAGCAGTTCAGTAAGCCCCTCGGGAGCTAATGAGCAGTTCTTC | CASSSVSPSGANEQFF
TRBJ2-7 | TRBV20-1 | many | TRBD1 | TGCAGTGGTCGGACAGGGGGCACCTACGAGCAGTACTTC | CSGRTGGTYEQYF
TRBJ1-5 | TRBV2 | many | NA | TGTGCCAGCAGGGAGCGGGGAAGTTACCAGCCCCAGCATTTT | CASRERGSYQPQHF
TRBJ1-1 | TRBV27 | many | TRBD1 | TGTGCCAGCACAGGGACAGGCAACACTGAAGCTTTCTTT | CASTGTGNTEAFF
TRBJ1-5 | TRBV6-2/TRBV6-3 | many | TRBD1 | TGTGCCAGCAGTTCTCAGGGGGCCCAACTCAATCAGCCCCAGCATTTT | CASSSQGAQLNQPQHF
TRBJ2-3 | TRBV28 | NA | NA | TGTGCCAGCCCCCCAGAAGACAGCCTCCCCACAAATACGCAGTATTTT | CASPPEDSLPTNTQYF
TRBJ2-7 | TRBV20-1 | NA | NA | TGCAGTGCCAACGCCCTCCACGAGCAGTACTTC | CSANALHEQYF
TRBJ2-7 | TRBV7-9 | many | NA | TGTGCCAGCAGCACGGACAGCGCCTCTTACGAGCAGTACTTC | CASSTDSASYEQYF
TRBJ2-7 | TRBV20-1 | medium-sized | NA | TGCAGTGCTAGAAGCCTAGCGCTCTCCTACGAGCAGTACTTC | CSARSLALSYEQYF